The 14 T cell receptor beta chains listed next were all sequenced from one sample in a study of control samples from healthy donors and cancer patients. Only in-frame clones appear in the TCRdb table, and some are missing; sequencing was by immunoSEQ multiplex PCR. The sample records about 130,000 clones, about 88% being singletons. Sample: blood. These receptor sequences come from a man between 45 and 60 years old in good health.

This rearrangement joins TRBV28 to TRBJ2-2; D not certain. Trimming left V 9 bases short and J 0 bases short, with 17 bases between. Germline V gene data show CDR1 as MDHEN and CDR2 as SYDVKM. CDR3 length: 16 amino acids. The chain's CDR3 is CASTSMTYANTGELFF. Here the CDR3 DNA reads TGTGCCAGTACCTCAATGACGTACGCGAACACCGGGGAGCTGTTTTTT.

The CDR3, as DNA: TGTGCCAGCAGCTTGGCCAGCACAGATACGCAGTATTTT. Protein product: CASSLASTDTQYF. The V gene is TRBV7-9, the J gene TRBJ2-3; D unresolved. V was cut by 3 bases and J by 0 bases, with 4 bases left in between. The germline V gene encodes CDR1 SEHNR and CDR2 FQNEAQ (reference sequence). The CDR3 is made up of 13 amino acids.

CDR3 DNA: TGTGCCAGAAGCTTCCCCGGGCCCGGCTACACCTTC. Encoded protein: CARSFPGPGYTF. The chain carries TRBV5-3 and TRBJ1-2; D unresolved. TRBV5-3 is an open reading frame whose function is uncertain. The V end was cut by 2 bases, the J end by 8 bases, with 10 bases between. The CDR3 is made up of 12 amino acids.

The rearrangement links TRBV7-9 to TRBJ2-2, with D tentatively TRBD2 (5 bases). V lost 5 bases, J lost 1 base, and 11 bases lay in between. Germline CDR1 is SEHNR and CDR2 is FQNEAQ (reference sequence). The CDR3 sequence is 15 residues long. The CDR3 region has the DNA TGTGCCAGCAGCGAGGGAGCAGGGAACACCGGGGAGCTGTTTTTT. Residues: CASSEGAGNTGELFF.

This clone was seen a single time. V usage is TRBV19 and J usage is TRBJ2-1; the match to TRBD2 covers 11 bases. Germline CDR1 LNHDA, CDR2 SQIVND (reference sequence). CDR3 length equals 18 residues. J lost 0 bases, V lost 6 bases, and 10 bases had no gene match. CDR3 in amino acids: CASSRSASGGSSYNEQFF. CDR3 DNA sequence: TGTGCCAGTAGCCGCTCGGCTAGCGGGGGGAGCTCCTACAATGAGCAGTTCTTC.

The chain recombines TRBV11-2 with TRBJ1-3; no firm D call. The CDR3 has 14 residues. Trimming stripped 3 bases from V and 1 base from J, with 7 bases between. From germline, CDR1 is SGHAT and CDR2 FQNNGV. CDR3 nucleotide sequence: TGTGCCAGCAGCTTTGGACCTTCTGGAAACACCATATATTTT. Amino acids: CASSFGPSGNTIYF.

The chain recombines TRBV12-3 or TRBV12-4 with TRBJ2-1, with D possibly matching TRBD1 (5 bases). Between the trimmed V and J ends, which lost 3 bases and 2 bases, there was a span of 5 bases. This CDR3 has 13 residues. Here the CDR3 reads CASSLGPYNEQFF. CDR3 nucleotide sequence: TGTGCCAGCAGTTTGGGGCCCTACAATGAGCAGTTCTTC.

The rearrangement links TRBV20-1 to TRBJ2-7, with 9 bases matching TRBD2. Germline values: CDR1 DFQATT, CDR2 SNEGSKA (reference sequence). This CDR3 spans 11 amino acids. The ends lost 6 bases at V and 6 bases at J; junction bases unmatched: 3. CDR3 nucleotide sequence: TGCAGTGCGGGACTAGCCCGCGAGCAGTACTTC. It specifies CSAGLAREQYF.

V usage is TRBV27 and J usage is TRBJ2-7, with D possibly being TRBD1 or TRBD2 (5 bases each). The CDR3 totals 12 residues. Germline V lookup: CDR1 MNHEY, CDR2 SMNVEV (reference sequence). V was shortened by 6 bases and J by 5 bases, with 11 bases between the two germline ends. The CDR3 coding sequence is TGTGCCAGCAGAACGAAGGGACACGAGCAGTACTTC. Protein product: CASRTKGHEQYF.

This clone was seen once. The J gene is TRBJ1-3, the V gene TRBV13; unclear D gene. V gave up 2 bases and J gave up 0 bases, with 5 bases separating them. The CDR3 totals 14 residues. Germline V gene sequence: CDR1 PRHDT, CDR2 FYEKMQ (reference sequence). For the CDR3, the DNA is TGTGCCAGCAGCTTAAGGAGCTCTGGAAACACCATATATTTT. This translates into CASSLRSSGNTIYF.

V and J are TRBV15 and TRBJ1-2; no clear D. V was cut by 0 bases and J by 7 bases, with 12 bases left in between. The CDR3 has 14 amino acids. Germline CDR1 is LNHNV and CDR2 is YYDKDF (reference sequence). The CDR3 DNA follows: TGTGCCACCAGCAGAGAGGGCAGCACGGGTGGCTACACCTTC. It specifies CATSREGSTGGYTF.

V is TRBV28 and J is TRBJ1-2; 10 bases map to TRBD1. CDR1 is MDHEN and CDR2 is SYDVKM in the germline V gene. The V and J ends lost 3 bases and 4 bases, in that order; junction bases with no gene match: 5. This CDR3 comprises 15 residues. This CDR3 is CASSFETGGRYGYTF. CDR3 bases: TGTGCCAGCAGTTTCGAGACAGGGGGCCGCTATGGCTACACCTTC.

The CDR3 nucleotides are TGCGCCAGCGCGGACACAGACACCGGGGAGCTGTTTTTT. Residues: CASADTDTGELFF. The gene calls are TRBV5-1 and TRBJ2-2; D is possibly TRBD1 (5 bases). The V gene lost 7 bases and the J gene lost 3 bases, with 10 bases spanning the gap. The CDR3 loop spans 13 amino acids. From germline, CDR1 is SGHRS and CDR2 YFSETQ.

V usage is TRBV2 and J usage is TRBJ2-7; possibly TRBD1 for D (7 bases). CDR1 is SNHLY, CDR2 FYNNEI, per germline. V was trimmed by 6 bases and J by 2 bases, leaving 17 bases between them. The CDR3 length is 15 residues. The CDR3 loop is CASSPHGGQPYEQYF. As DNA, the CDR3 is TGTGCCAGCAGCCCGCACGGGGGACAGCCCTACGAGCAGTACTTC.